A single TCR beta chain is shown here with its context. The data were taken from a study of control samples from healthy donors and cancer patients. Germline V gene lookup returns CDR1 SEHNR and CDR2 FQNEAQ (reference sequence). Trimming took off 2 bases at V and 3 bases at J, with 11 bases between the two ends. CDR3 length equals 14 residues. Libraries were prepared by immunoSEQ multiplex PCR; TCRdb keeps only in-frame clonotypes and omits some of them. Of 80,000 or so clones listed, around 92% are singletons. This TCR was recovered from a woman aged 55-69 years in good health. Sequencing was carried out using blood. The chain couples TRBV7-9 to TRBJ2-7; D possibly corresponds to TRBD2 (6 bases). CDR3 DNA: TGTGCCAGCAGCTTACACAGGCGGGACTACGAGCAGTACTTC. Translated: CASSLHRRDYEQYF.